This T cell receptor beta chain is drawn from a study of T cell responses to AZD1222 COVID-19 vaccine. V was clipped by 0 bases and J by 4 bases; unmatched bases: 3. Per the germline V gene, CDR1 is ENHRY and CDR2 is SYGVKD. The CDR3 has 15 residues. Sequenced by immunoSEQ multiplex PCR; TCRdb stores in-frame clones only, minus some. Here the sample spans around 140,000 clones, approximately 94% being singletons. The sample here was peripheral blood, taken on day 0 of AZD1222 vaccination. The receptor was derived from an adult in good health. The chain has TRBV10-3 and TRBJ2-1; 7 bases align to TRBD1. For the CDR3, the DNA is TGTGCCATCAGTGAGTCCCAGGGGGTGTACAATGAGCAGTTCTTC. Encoded protein: CAISESQGVYNEQFF.